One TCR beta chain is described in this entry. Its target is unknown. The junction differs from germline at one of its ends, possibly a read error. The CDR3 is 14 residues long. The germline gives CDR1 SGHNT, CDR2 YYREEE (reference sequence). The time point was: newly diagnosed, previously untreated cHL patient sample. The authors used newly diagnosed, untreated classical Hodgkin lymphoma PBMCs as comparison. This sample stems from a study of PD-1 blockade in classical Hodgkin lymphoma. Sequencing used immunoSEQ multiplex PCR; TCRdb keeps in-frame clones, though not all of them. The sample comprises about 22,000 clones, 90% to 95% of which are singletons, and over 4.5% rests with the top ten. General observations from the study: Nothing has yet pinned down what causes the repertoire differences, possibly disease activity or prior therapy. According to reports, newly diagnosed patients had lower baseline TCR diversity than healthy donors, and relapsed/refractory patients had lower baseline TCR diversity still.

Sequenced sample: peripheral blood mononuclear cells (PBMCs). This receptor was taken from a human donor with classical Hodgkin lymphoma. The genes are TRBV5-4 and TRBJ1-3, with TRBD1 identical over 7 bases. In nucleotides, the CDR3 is TGTGCCAGCAGCTTGGCCCTTCAGGACAGGCTGCCGCAATTT. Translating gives CASSLALQDRLPQF.